The 31 T cell receptor beta chains reported below all come from one sample, sequenced in a study of blood T cell repertoires in COVID-19. Some clones are missing from TCRdb's copy, which holds only in-frame ones; the method was immunoSEQ multiplex PCR. The data show 200,000 or so clones, roughly 89% seen once. Material: PBMCs or T cells enriched from blood (not recorded which). The receptors were sampled from a woman aged 40-49 years with acute COVID-19.

This clone was detected only a few times. The chain is built from TRBV5-4 and TRBJ2-7; TRBD2 aligns across 15 bases. This CDR3 has 16 residues. The V gene's germline CDR1 is SGHNT and CDR2 YYREEE (reference sequence). Trimming removed 3 bases from V and 2 bases from J; junction bases left unmatched: 3. The CDR3 here is CASSYGTSGRPYEQYF. CDR3 nucleotides: TGTGCCAGCAGCTATGGGACTAGCGGGAGGCCCTACGAGCAGTACTTC.

This rearrangement joins TRBV9 to TRBJ2-2, with 9 bases lining up with TRBD1. The CDR3 is 15 residues long. The junction had 5 bases not matched to a gene; V was cut back by 6 bases and J by 2 bases. Germline V lookup: CDR1 SGDLS, CDR2 YYNGEE. The CDR3 loop reads CASNRQGDNTGELFF. CDR3 nucleotide sequence: TGTGCCAGCAACCGACAGGGGGACAACACCGGGGAGCTGTTTTTT.

This clone was seen more than once but under ten times. The genes are TRBV6-5 and TRBJ1-6, with a possible D match to TRBD1 (5 bases). CDR3 length: 13 amino acids. Trimming took 2 bases from V and 7 from J, leaving 6 bases between them. CDR1 is MNHEY, CDR2 SVGAGI, per germline. The chain's CDR3 is CASSYRGNSPLHF. In DNA form, the CDR3 reads TGTGCCAGCAGTTACAGGGGAAATTCACCCCTCCACTTT.

V and J are TRBV18 and TRBJ2-1, with TRBD2 matching 15 bases. This CDR3 spans 17 amino acids. Germline V gene data show CDR1 as KGHSH and CDR2 as LQKENI. The V segment lost 6 bases and the J segment 8 bases; nucleotides outside the gene matches: 11. This CDR3 reads CASSPGLAGGGLHEQFF. The CDR3 coding sequence is TGTGCCAGCTCCCCGGGACTAGCGGGAGGAGGCTTGCATGAGCAGTTCTTC.

The chain recombines TRBV27 with TRBJ2-2; TRBD1 might be the D (5 bases). Per the germline V gene, CDR1 is MNHEY and CDR2 is SMNVEV (reference sequence). The V gene lost 6 bases and the J gene lost 7 bases, with 18 bases spanning the gap. The CDR3 is 15 amino acids. CDR3: CASRKLGQVVGELFF. DNA for the CDR3: TGTGCCAGCAGAAAATTGGGGCAGGTCGTCGGGGAGCTGTTTTTT.

The chain links TRBV7-9 to TRBJ2-7; TRBD1 matches 9 bases. The trim removed 4 bases at V and 6 bases at J, leaving 7 bases unmatched. The V gene's germline CDR1 is SEHNR and CDR2 FQNEAQ (reference sequence). CDR3 length: 14 amino acids. Here the CDR3 reads CASSSPGQGTEQYF. In nucleotides, the CDR3 is TGTGCCAGCAGCTCACCGGGACAGGGTACCGAGCAGTACTTC.

V usage is TRBV7-2 and J usage is TRBJ2-1, with D possibly TRBD1 on 8 matching bases. The germline CDR1 and CDR2 sequences are SGHTA and FQGNSA. With 6 bases removed from V and 8 bases from J, the gap between germline ends came to 20 bases. The CDR3 consists of 15 residues. The CDR3 loop is CASRTQGGTTYEQFF. The CDR3, as DNA: TGTGCCAGCAGGACACAGGGGGGGACCACTTATGAGCAGTTCTTC.

The chain has TRBV5-8 and TRBJ1-3; D perhaps matches TRBD1 (6 bases). This CDR3 is 15 amino acids long. V was cut by 4 bases and J by 0 bases, with 11 bases left in between. Germline V gene lookup returns CDR1 SGHTS and CDR2 YDEGEE. CDR3 protein: CASSPQGHSGNTIYF. DNA for the CDR3: TGTGCCAGCAGCCCTCAGGGGCACTCTGGAAACACCATATATTTT. The whole variable domain, filled in from reference TRBV5-8 and TRBJ1-3, reads EAGVTQSPTHLIKTRGQQATLRCSPISGHTSVYWYQQALGLGLQFLLWYDEGEERNRGNFPPRFSGRQFPNYSSELNVNALELEDSALYLCASSPQGHSGNTIYFGEGSWLTVV.

This chain connects TRBV6-5 to TRBJ1-5, with 7 bases aligning to TRBD1. The CDR3 contains 14 residues. The V gene end was trimmed by 9 bases and the J gene end by 7 bases; junction bases not matched to a gene: 12. Germline values: CDR1 MNHEY, CDR2 SVGAGI. The CDR3 region is CASSRGQVDQPQHF. CDR3 coding DNA: TGTGCCAGTTCAAGGGGGCAGGTGGACCAGCCCCAGCATTTT.

The rearrangement links TRBV7-9 to TRBJ2-7; D may be TRBD2 (6 bases). The CDR3 consists of 14 residues. Trimming took 0 bases from V and 6 from J, leaving 12 bases between them. Germline-derived CDR1 and CDR2 are SEHNR and FQNEAQ (reference sequence). The CDR3 bases are TGTGCCAGCAGCTTAGCGGGACTGGGCGGCGAGCAGTACTTC. It codes for CASSLAGLGGEQYF.

This clone was observed at least ten times. The rearrangement joins TRBV7-8 to TRBJ2-1; 8 bases are shared with TRBD1. The length of the CDR3 is 14 residues. V lost 5 bases and J lost 5; bases outside the gene matches: 5. In germline, CDR1 is SGHVS, CDR2 FQNEAQ. In DNA, the CDR3 is TGTGCCAGCAGCCACGGGACAGGCCACAATGAGCAGTTCTTC. Translating gives CASSHGTGHNEQFF.

This chain uses TRBV27 with TRBJ2-2; a weak D match, TRBD1 (5 bases). V dropped 8 bases and J dropped 6 bases, with 19 bases sitting between them. CDR3 length: 15 amino acids. Germline assignment: CDR1 MNHEY and CDR2 SMNVEV (reference sequence). CDR3 coding DNA: TGTGCCAGCCTCAGGGTAGGGGTAGGAGCCGGGGAGCTGTTTTTT. Its translation is CASLRVGVGAGELFF.

The CDR3 sequence: CASSWGGKVAGGVDTQYF. CDR3 nucleotide sequence: TGTGCCAGCAGTTGGGGCGGGAAGGTAGCGGGAGGGGTAGATACGCAGTATTTT. This rearrangement joins TRBV27 to TRBJ2-3; TRBD2 matches 11 bases. The CDR3 is 18 amino acids. Trimming removed 4 bases from V and 5 bases from J; junction bases left unmatched: 14. The V gene's germline CDR1 is MNHEY and CDR2 SMNVEV (reference sequence).

The chain combines TRBV28 with TRBJ1-1; possibly TRBD1 for D (5 bases). The CDR3 length is 14 residues. CDR1 is MDHEN and CDR2 is SYDVKM in the germline V gene. Trimming pared 6 bases from V and 5 bases from J, leaving 16 bases between. The CDR3 sequence is CASRNRLIRTEAFF. The CDR3 DNA reads TGTGCCAGCAGAAACAGGTTAATTCGGACTGAAGCTTTCTTT. The complete variable domain, with remaining parts taken from reference TRBV28 and TRBJ1-1, reads DVKVTQSSRYLVKRTGEKVFLECVQDMDHENMFWYRQDPGLGLRLIYFSYDVKMKEKGDIPEGYSVSREKKERFSLILESASTNQTSMYLCASRNRLIRTEAFFGQGTRLTVV.

This rearrangement joins TRBV18 to TRBJ1-5; 9 nucleotides agree with TRBD1. This CDR3 has 16 amino acids. J gave up 4 bases and V 6 bases, and 10 bases lay outside the gene matches. Germline V gene lookup returns CDR1 KGHSH and CDR2 LQKENI. CDR3 loop: CASSPGTGLVNQPQHF. As DNA, the CDR3 is TGTGCCAGCTCCCCCGGGACAGGGTTAGTAAATCAGCCCCAGCATTTT.

The chain combines TRBV29-1 with TRBJ2-3; 9 bases are shared with TRBD1. Germline V lookup: CDR1 SQVTM, CDR2 ANQGSEA. The CDR3 runs 18 residues. Germline trimming cut 3 bases from V and 4 bases from J; bases unmatched to any gene: 17. CDR3 nucleotides: TGCAGCGTTGAGCTTAGCGGTACCGGGACAGGGCGGGCAGATACGCAGTATTTT. Amino acids: CSVELSGTGTGRADTQYF.

The chain is built from TRBV14 and TRBJ2-1, with 11 bases that match TRBD2. The CDR3 contains 17 residues. Germline-derived CDR1 and CDR2 are SGHDN and FVKESK. J was trimmed by 0 bases and V by 2 bases; bases with no gene match: 3. The CDR3 DNA sequence: TGTGCCAGCAGCCAACTAGCGGGAGGCCCCTCCTACAATGAGCAGTTCTTC. It specifies CASSQLAGGPSYNEQFF.

In this sample, this clone turned up once. V is TRBV7-9 and J is TRBJ2-1; 11 positions agree with TRBD2. Germline loops: CDR1 SEHNR, CDR2 FQNEAQ (reference sequence). This CDR3 is built from 17 residues. The ends lost 4 bases at V and 3 bases at J; junction bases unmatched: 8. The CDR3 DNA follows: TGTGCCAGCAGCTCACCCCTAGCGGGAGGAATCTACAATGAGCAGTTCTTC. It yields the protein CASSSPLAGGIYNEQFF.

The chain is built from TRBV19 and TRBJ2-1, with 10 positions matching TRBD2. Germline lookup yields CDR1 LNHDA and CDR2 SQIVND (reference sequence). The CDR3 has 17 residues. The ends lost 0 bases at V and 2 bases at J; junction bases unmatched: 4. The CDR3 region is CASSIDGSGGTYNEQFF. CDR3 coding DNA: TGTGCCAGTAGTATAGATGGTAGCGGGGGGACCTACAATGAGCAGTTCTTC.

The chain joins TRBV30 to TRBJ2-7, with 7 bases lining up with TRBD2. CDR1 and CDR2 from the germline V gene are GTSNPN and SVGIG (reference sequence). Trimming cost V 0 bases and J 1 base; bases outside gene matches: 12. The CDR3 has 17 amino acids. Here the CDR3 reads CAWSVGRLADISYEQYF. The CDR3 DNA reads as TGTGCCTGGAGTGTGGGTCGACTAGCCGATATATCCTACGAGCAGTACTTC. The full variable domain, with the rest looked up from reference TRBV30 and TRBJ2-7, is SQTIHQWPATLVQPVGSPLSLECTVEGTSNPNLYWYRQAAGRGLQLLFYSVGIGQISSEVPQNLSASRPQDRQFILSSKKLLLSDSGFYLCAWSVGRLADISYEQYFGPGTRLTVT.

The CDR3: CASSIPRGASGRETQYF. CDR3 sequence (DNA): TGTGCCAGTAGTATTCCGCGTGGGGCTAGCGGGAGGGAGACCCAGTACTTC. The V gene is TRBV19, the J gene TRBJ2-5; 11 bases agree with TRBD2. The CDR3 extends over 17 amino acids. Trimming at V came to 3 bases and at J to 5 bases, leaving 11 bases not matched to a gene. Per the germline V gene, CDR1 is LNHDA and CDR2 is SQIVND (reference sequence).

The chain carries TRBV6-2 or TRBV6-3 and TRBJ2-3, with 8 bases aligning to TRBD1. Germline CDR1 MNHEY, CDR2 SVGEGT. The CDR3 sequence is 16 residues long. Unmatched junction bases numbered 7, after V lost 2 bases and J lost 3 bases. CDR3 residues: CASSYTGQGWTDTQYF. CDR3 nucleotide sequence: TGTGCCAGCAGTTACACAGGACAGGGTTGGACAGATACGCAGTATTTT.

The chain combines TRBV18 with TRBJ1-1, with 8 bases aligning to TRBD1. Germline V gene data show CDR1 as KGHSH and CDR2 as LQKENI. With V trimmed by 6 bases and J by 3 bases, 9 bases remained unmatched. The CDR3 is 15 amino acids. This chain's CDR3 is CASSPGTGGYTEAFF. The CDR3 nucleotides read TGTGCCAGCTCCCCGGGAACAGGGGGGTACACTGAAGCTTTCTTT.

The chain uses TRBV21-1 and TRBJ1-6; the D call of TRBD1 is as the table states it, not checked on the DNA. TRBV21-1 is a recognized pseudogene. The CDR3 consists of 18 residues. The CDR3 loop is CASSKVGPESPYNSPLHF. DNA of the CDR3: TGTGCCAGCAGCAAAGTGGGGCCAGAAAGTCCGTATAATTCACCCCTCCACTTT.

The chain carries TRBV28 and TRBJ1-4; D possibly corresponds to TRBD1 (5 bases). Germline V lookup: CDR1 MDHEN, CDR2 SYDVKM. CDR3 length: 14 residues. V was shortened by 10 bases and J by 6 bases, with 18 bases between the two germline ends. The CDR3 loop reads CATTTGVGYEKLFF. The DNA of the CDR3 is TGTGCCACTACCACGGGGGTAGGGTATGAAAAACTGTTTTTT.

In its sample, this clone was seen once. The chain has TRBV2 and TRBJ2-1, with 7 bases that match TRBD1. V lost 6 bases to trimming and J lost 0 bases; unmatched junction nucleotides: 5. The CDR3 has 15 amino acids. Germline CDR1 and CDR2: SNHLY and FYNNEI. CDR3 sequence: CASRADRASYNEQFF. CDR3 bases: TGTGCCAGCAGGGCAGACAGGGCCTCCTACAATGAGCAGTTCTTC.

The chain recombines TRBV2 with TRBJ2-5; TRBD2 matches at 7 bases. CDR3 size: 14 residues. V dropped 6 bases and J dropped 2; count of bases not matched to a gene: 6. The germline CDR1 and CDR2 sequences are SNHLY and FYNNEI. This CDR3 is CASRPVGGQETQYF. In nucleotides, the CDR3 is TGTGCCAGCAGGCCCGTGGGGGGGCAAGAGACCCAGTACTTC.

The chain employs TRBV6-2 or TRBV6-3 and TRBJ1-1, with 11 bases matching TRBD1. The J segment lost 1 base and the V segment lost 3 bases, leaving 10 bases of the junction unmatched. There are 18 residues in the CDR3. Germline lookup yields CDR1 MNHEY and CDR2 SVGEGT. CDR3 region: CASSYNRDRGIRNTEAFF. The CDR3 nucleotides are TGTGCCAGCAGTTATAACCGGGACAGGGGGATTCGGAACACTGAAGCTTTCTTT.

This clone was observed a handful of times. The genes are TRBV6-5 and TRBJ2-7, with 9 positions matching TRBD1. CDR1 is MNHEY and CDR2 is SVGAGI in the germline V gene. CDR3 length: 14 residues. The J segment lost 3 bases and the V segment lost 6 bases, leaving 6 bases of the junction unmatched. The CDR3 sequence: CASRHTGGDYEQYF. The DNA for the CDR3 is TGTGCCAGCAGACATACAGGGGGCGACTACGAGCAGTACTTC.

This chain joins TRBV27 and TRBJ2-6, with TRBD1 matching over 10 bases. The CDR3 is 17 residues long. CDR1 and CDR2 from the germline V gene are MNHEY and SMNVEV (reference sequence). With 5 bases clipped from V and 4 bases from J, the junction kept 8 bases outside the gene matches. The DNA for the CDR3 is TGTGCCAGCAGTATTCGACAGGGGGCGGCGGGGGCCAACGTCCTGACTTTC. This codes for CASSIRQGAAGANVLTF.

The chain uses TRBV30 and TRBJ1-2; 10 bases match TRBD1. Per germline, CDR1 GTSNPN and CDR2 SVGIG (reference sequence). The J segment lost 6 bases and the V segment lost 5 bases, leaving 0 bases of the junction unmatched. The CDR3 extends over 11 amino acids. CDR3: CAWGTGDGYTF. CDR3 sequence (DNA): TGTGCCTGGGGGACAGGGGATGGCTACACCTTC.